This entry features one T cell receptor beta chain sequence. Its cognate antigen has yet to be identified. The record has no base qualities; no much larger clone is one base away. The library was generated by the immunoSEQ multiplex PCR assay. TCRdb took this table from immuneACCESS and kept in-frame rearrangements with V and J called. Such tables lack part of the clones; where checked against another copy, unresolved V genes explain under half of the gap, and the rest is unexplained. This sample holds about 17,000 clones; around four fifths were observed only once. The ten most abundant clones make up 2.1% of the sample. Looking up the germline V gene yields CDR1 SGHTA and CDR2 FQGNSA. Inclusive of the bounding cysteine and phenylalanine, the CDR3 is 12 residues long. Kept here is only the CDR3 DNA, which spans 36 bases and is read in frame from base 1. V loses 5 bases, J loses 2 bases, and the germline ends lie 7 bases apart.

The sample belongs to a study of tumour-infiltrating T cells in Burkitt lymphoma (dated by TCRdb to 2020 to 2021). At the level of the whole study: TCR repertoire data were correlated with clinical outcome; productive clonality predicted overall and progression-free survival, independent of established prognosticators including age at diagnosis.

Sequencing input: tumor tissue. The origin of this receptor is a human donor with diffuse large B-cell lymphoma. The chain employs TRBV7-2 and TRBJ2-7, with the D gene uncertain. The nucleotide sequence is TGTGCCAGCAGCCTCAGTACCTACGAGCAGTACTTC. This yields the protein CASSLSTYEQYF. The reference TRBV7-2 and TRBJ2-7 proteins fill in what lies around the CDR3, so the full variable domain reads GAGVSQSPSNKVTEKGKDVELRCDPISGHTALYWYRQSLGQGLEFLIYFQGNSAPDKSGLPSDRFSAERTGGSVSTLTIQRTQQEDSAVYLCASSLSTYEQYFGPGTRLTVT.